Below are 24 T cell receptor beta chains sequenced from a single sample in a study of blood T cell repertoires in COVID-19. Method: immunoSEQ multiplex PCR; TCRdb's copy keeps in-frame clones and lacks some. The sample holds approximately 28,000 clones; around 92% are singletons and the top ten take 0.83%. The sample consisted of peripheral blood. Receptors originate from a woman in her seventies with COVID-19, enrolled during active disease.

This rearrangement joins TRBV7-8 to TRBJ2-7; TRBD1 aligns across 8 bases. V shed 1 base and J 3 bases; nucleotides not matched to a gene: 5. This CDR3 has 15 amino acids. Germline lookup yields CDR1 SGHVS and CDR2 FQNEAQ. The CDR3 DNA reads as TGTGCCAGCAGCTTAGTTCCAGGGGGCCTCTACGAGCAGTACTTC. It specifies CASSLVPGGLYEQYF.

CDR3 sequence (DNA): TGTGCCAGCAGTGGAGGACTAGGAGAGACCCAGTACTTC. It yields the protein CASSGGLGETQYF. The chain combines TRBV2 with TRBJ2-5; 7 bases match TRBD2. CDR1 and CDR2 from the germline V gene are SNHLY and FYNNEI. CDR3 size: 13 residues. V shed 4 bases and J 4 bases; nucleotides not matched to a gene: 3.

The chain is built from TRBV6-5 and TRBJ1-2; TRBD1 agrees at 8 bases. The J segment lost 8 bases and the V segment lost 7 bases, leaving 9 bases of the junction unmatched. From germline, CDR1 is MNHEY and CDR2 SVGAGI. The CDR3 runs 13 residues. CDR3 amino acids: CASKRGGTGGYTF. In nucleotides, the CDR3 is TGTGCCAGCAAGAGGGGGGGGACAGGAGGCTACACCTTC.

J is TRBJ2-3 and V is TRBV11-2; 9 bases are a match to TRBD2. The CDR3 totals 17 residues. V shed 1 base and J 2 bases; nucleotides not matched to a gene: 7. The V gene's germline CDR1 is SGHAT and CDR2 FQNNGV. In nucleotides, the CDR3 is TGTGCCAGCAGCTTAGGTATAGCGGGAGTAATCACAGATACGCAGTATTTT. Translating it yields CASSLGIAGVITDTQYF. Full variable domain (missing parts from reference TRBV11-2 and TRBJ2-3): EAGVAQSPRYKIIEKRQSVAFWCNPISGHATLYWYQQILGQGPKLLIQFQNNGVVDDSQLPKDRFSAERLKGVDSTLKIQPAKLEDSAVYLCASSLGIAGVITDTQYFGPGTRLTVL.

The chain carries TRBV5-8 and TRBJ1-2; TRBD1 matches at 11 bases. J gave up 5 bases and V 3 bases, and 6 bases lay outside the gene matches. The CDR3 runs to 15 residues. Germline V gene lookup returns CDR1 SGHTS and CDR2 YDEGEE. The CDR3 loop reads CASSWTGTGGYGYTF. CDR3 bases: TGTGCCAGCAGCTGGACCGGGACAGGGGGGTATGGCTACACCTTC.

V is TRBV24-1 and J is TRBJ1-2, with D uncertain. The V gene lost 3 bases and the J gene lost 7 bases, with 14 bases spanning the gap. The length of the CDR3 is 14 residues. Germline loops: CDR1 KGHDR, CDR2 SFDVKD. CDR3 sequence reads: CATSDKRGPSGYTF. The DNA for the CDR3 is TGTGCCACCAGTGATAAACGAGGGCCGAGTGGCTACACCTTC.

The chain recombines TRBV21-1 with TRBJ2-4; TRBD2, as called in the table, went unchecked against the DNA. TRBV21-1 is recorded as a pseudogene. The CDR3 extends over 17 amino acids. CDR3 nucleotide sequence: TGTGCCAGCGGAGAGACTAGCGGAGACGAGGCCAAAAACATTCAGTACTTC. Protein product: CASGETSGDEAKNIQYF.

The sample holds one count of this clone. The chain joins TRBV7-2 to TRBJ1-1; D is perhaps TRBD1 (5 bases). V lost 0 bases and J lost 5, with 16 bases in between. This CDR3 spans 16 amino acids. Per germline, CDR1 SGHTA and CDR2 FQGNSA. CDR3 protein: CASSLAMVGAGTEAFF. In nucleotides, the CDR3 is TGTGCCAGCAGCTTAGCGATGGTAGGGGCGGGGACTGAAGCTTTCTTT.

This clone is a singleton in its sample. A read error may account for a junction end that differs from germline. The CDR3 loop is CASSLGLAGTDEQFF. The CDR3, as DNA: TGTGCTAGCAGCTTAGGGCTAGCGGGAACGGATGAGCAGTTCTTC. The chain uses TRBV7-7 and TRBJ2-1; 9 positions match TRBD2. The CDR3 length is 15 residues. From germline, CDR1 is SSHAT and CDR2 FNYEAQ (reference sequence).

This chain links TRBV29-1 with TRBJ2-2, with D possibly TRBD2 on 5 matching bases. Germline V gives CDR1 SQVTM, CDR2 ANQGSEA. V was cut by 1 base and J by 4 bases, with 13 bases left in between. The CDR3 consists of 15 residues. Here the CDR3 reads CSVEGGGGGTGELFF. In nucleotides, the CDR3 is TGCAGCGTTGAAGGTGGAGGAGGTGGCACCGGGGAGCTGTTTTTT.

The genes are TRBV6-5 and TRBJ1-4; 11 bases map to TRBD1. The germline gives CDR1 MNHEY, CDR2 SVGAGI. The CDR3 length is 15 residues. The J segment lost 2 bases and the V segment lost 8 bases, leaving 4 bases of the junction unmatched. The CDR3 sequence: CASAWDRGTNEKLFF. The CDR3, as DNA: TGTGCCAGCGCCTGGGACAGGGGGACTAATGAAAAACTGTTTTTT.

This chain links TRBV30 with TRBJ2-1, with 11 nucleotides matching TRBD1. Trimming removed 4 bases from V and 6 bases from J; junction bases left unmatched: 2. The CDR3 is made up of 13 amino acids. Germline lookup yields CDR1 GTSNPN and CDR2 SVGIG (reference sequence). CDR3 bases: TGTGCCTGGACCGGGACAGGGGGCAATGAGCAGTTCTTC. The encoded protein is CAWTGTGGNEQFF. The full variable domain, its missing parts supplied by reference TRBV30 and TRBJ2-1, is SQTIHQWPATLVQPVGSPLSLECTVEGTSNPNLYWYRQAAGRGLQLLFYSVGIGQISSEVPQNLSASRPQDRQFILSSKKLLLSDSGFYLCAWTGTGGNEQFFGPGTRLTVL.

The genes are TRBV2 and TRBJ2-3; 10 nucleotides align to TRBD2. V lost 9 bases, J lost 1 base, and 4 bases stayed unmatched. Germline V gives CDR1 SNHLY, CDR2 FYNNEI. The CDR3 covers 14 residues. CDR3 protein: CASEAGGGTDTQYF. The CDR3 DNA follows: TGTGCCAGTGAAGCGGGAGGGGGCACAGATACGCAGTATTTT.

The V gene is TRBV4-1, the J gene TRBJ1-4; no clear D. The CDR3 contains 15 residues. Deletions cut 2 bases from V and 8 bases from J, with 15 bases between. Per germline, CDR1 MGHRA and CDR2 YSYEKL. CDR3 coding DNA: TGCGCCAGCAGCCAAAGTGGGGAGACGTACGAAAAACTGTTTTTT. It specifies CASSQSGETYEKLFF.

J is TRBJ1-5 and V is TRBV20-1; possible D gene TRBD1, 5 bases. Deletions cut 3 bases from V and 5 bases from J, with 14 bases between. Germline CDR1 and CDR2: DFQATT and SNEGSKA (reference sequence). The CDR3 totals 14 residues. CDR3 region: CSASGGGRDQPQHF. In DNA form, the CDR3 reads TGCAGTGCTAGTGGGGGAGGGAGGGATCAGCCCCAGCATTTT.

The V call is TRBV5-1, the J call TRBJ1-3; possible D gene TRBD1, 5 bases. CDR1 is SGHRS, CDR2 YFSETQ, per germline. V lost 0 bases to trimming and J lost 4 bases, with 8 bases between them. This CDR3 region has 14 residues. The CDR3 sequence: CASSLAGLGNTIYF. The CDR3, as DNA: TGCGCCAGCAGCTTGGCAGGGTTAGGAAACACCATATATTTT.

V is TRBV7-8 and J is TRBJ1-2; D perhaps matches TRBD1 (6 bases). The V gene's germline CDR1 is SGHVS and CDR2 FQNEAQ. V lost 1 base and J lost 5, with 14 bases in between. The length of the CDR3 is 15 residues. The CDR3 here is CASSLERGGGYGYTF. In nucleotides, the CDR3 is TGTGCCAGCAGCTTAGAGCGGGGGGGCGGGTATGGCTACACCTTC.

The V gene is TRBV3-1 (or the pseudogene TRBV3-2), the J gene TRBJ2-3; 7 nucleotides match TRBD2. Germline V CDR1 and CDR2: LGHDT, YNNKEL (reference sequence). The J segment lost 2 bases and the V segment lost 5 bases, leaving 7 bases of the junction unmatched. This CDR3 has 15 amino acids. The CDR3 bases are TGTGCCAGCAGCGTAGCGGGTACTTACACAGATACGCAGTATTTT. This translates into CASSVAGTYTDTQYF.

The chain couples TRBV19 to TRBJ2-1; tentatively, D is TRBD1 (5 bases). There are 11 residues in the CDR3. V was shortened by 11 bases and J by 9 bases, with 14 bases between the two germline ends. Germline lookup yields CDR1 LNHDA and CDR2 SQIVND (reference sequence). CDR3 DNA sequence: TGTGCCTCCCCTTTTAGGGGTGAGCAGTTCTTC. This codes for CASPFRGEQFF. Together with reference TRBV19 and TRBJ2-1, the CDR3 gives the full variable domain: DGGITQSPKYLFRKEGQNVTLSCEQNLNHDAMYWYRQDPGQGLRLIYYSQIVNDFQKGDIAEGYSVSREKKESFPLTVTSAQKNPTAFYLCASPFRGEQFFGPGTRLTVL.

For the CDR3, the DNA is TGCAGCGGGAGACAGGGTATGAACACTGAAGCTTTCTTT. Translating it yields CSGRQGMNTEAFF. V is TRBV29-1 and J is TRBJ1-1; 7 positions agree with TRBD1. The germline V gene has CDR1 SQVTM and CDR2 ANQGSEA. Trimming cost V 7 bases and J 0 bases; bases outside gene matches: 5. This CDR3 contains 13 residues.

This chain connects TRBV5-4 to TRBJ2-5, with 10 bases aligning to TRBD2. Looked up from germline, CDR1 is SGHNT and CDR2 is YYREEE (reference sequence). This CDR3 has 18 residues. The J segment lost 5 bases and the V segment lost 0 bases, leaving 13 bases of the junction unmatched. CDR3 nucleotide sequence: TGTGCCAGCAGCTTGGCAGGCTTTACTAGCGGGATCAGGGAGACCCAGTACTTC. The encoded protein is CASSLAGFTSGIRETQYF.

The rearrangement joins TRBV24-1 to TRBJ2-3; D unclear. Germline values: CDR1 KGHDR, CDR2 SFDVKD. Trimming stripped 6 bases from V and 0 bases from J, with 9 bases between. The CDR3 spans 14 residues. The CDR3 spells CATSNKFSTDTQYF. The CDR3, as DNA: TGTGCCACCAGTAACAAATTCAGCACAGATACGCAGTATTTT.

This chain links TRBV11-2 with TRBJ1-1, with D uncertain. Germline values: CDR1 SGHAT, CDR2 FQNNGV. The CDR3 spans 13 residues. The V end lost 5 bases, the J end lost 3 bases, and 10 bases lay between the germline ends. Written as DNA, the CDR3 is TGTGCCAGCAGCCCTAGAATGGACACTGAAGCTTTCTTT. This codes for CASSPRMDTEAFF.

J is TRBJ1-1 and V is TRBV18; D is perhaps TRBD1 (5 bases). Germline V gene data show CDR1 as KGHSH and CDR2 as LQKENI. V was pared by 0 bases and J by 1 base, with 9 bases between. There are 15 residues in the CDR3. This CDR3 is CASSPPGRENTEAFF. In DNA form, the CDR3 reads TGTGCCAGCTCACCACCGGGCAGGGAGAACACTGAAGCTTTCTTT.